The 23 T cell receptor beta chains below come from one sample, sequenced in a study of blood T cell repertoires in COVID-19. Profiled with immunoSEQ multiplex PCR; TCRdb holds only in-frame clones, not every one. The sample has about 54,000 clones; roughly nine tenths are singletons. The sample was peripheral blood. Receptor source: an older woman with active or convalescent COVID-19.

The chain is built from TRBV4-1 and TRBJ1-6; D might be TRBD1 (5 bases). CDR3 length: 13 amino acids. Per the germline V gene, CDR1 is MGHRA and CDR2 is YSYEKL. V lost 2 bases and J 15 bases, leaving 14 bases between the germline ends. CDR3 coding DNA: TGCGCCAGCAGCCAACCTCTCACAGGTTACCTCCACTTT. Translation: CASSQPLTGYLHF.

This chain links TRBV19 with TRBJ1-2; tentatively, D is TRBD1 (5 bases). The CDR3 extends over 17 amino acids. Germline V gene sequence: CDR1 LNHDA, CDR2 SQIVND (reference sequence). Trimming removed 5 bases at V and 4 bases at J, with 23 bases between. The CDR3 DNA sequence: TGTGCCAGTAGTTCCCCAGGGTCTCATTCTGCCCTCTATGGCTACACCTTC. Translated, it gives CASSSPGSHSALYGYTF.

This clone has only a few counts. The rearrangement uses TRBV6-5 and TRBJ1-2; no reliable D call. This CDR3 is 14 amino acids long. Germline CDR1 and CDR2: MNHEY and SVGAGI. Trimming pared 6 bases from V and 3 bases from J, leaving 14 bases between. The CDR3 sequence is CASRVASKDYGYTF. As DNA, the CDR3 is TGTGCCAGCAGAGTAGCTTCAAAGGACTATGGCTACACCTTC.

The genes are TRBV24-1 and TRBJ2-1; 10 nucleotides align to TRBD2. CDR1 KGHDR and CDR2 SFDVKD come from the germline V gene. This CDR3 region has 19 residues. V was pared by 2 bases and J by 0 bases, with 9 bases of the junction left unmatched. CDR3: CATSDSPSGGPSSYNEQFF. CDR3 sequence (DNA): TGTGCCACCAGTGATTCCCCTAGCGGGGGCCCAAGCTCCTACAATGAGCAGTTCTTC.

This chain uses TRBV2 with TRBJ2-5; TRBD1 matches at 7 bases. V gave up 7 bases and J gave up 5 bases; unmatched junction bases: 7. Per germline, CDR1 SNHLY and CDR2 FYNNEI. The CDR3 covers 13 residues. This chain's CDR3 is CASMGRGQETQYF. In nucleotides, the CDR3 is TGTGCCAGCATGGGTAGGGGGCAGGAGACCCAGTACTTC.

The chain recombines TRBV12-3 or TRBV12-4 with TRBJ2-1, with D possibly being TRBD1 (7 bases). CDR3 length: 12 residues. V was cut by 10 bases and J by 5 bases, with 12 bases left in between. The DNA of the CDR3 is TGTGCCACCAGGGGGGAGGACAATGAGCAGTTCTTC. It encodes CATRGEDNEQFF.

The chain links TRBV6-5 to TRBJ2-7, with TRBD1 matching over 11 bases. With 6 bases clipped from V and 3 bases from J, the junction kept 4 bases outside the gene matches. This CDR3 is 14 amino acids long. CDR1 and CDR2 from the germline V gene are MNHEY and SVGAGI. This CDR3 is CASRTGTGGYEQYF. The CDR3 DNA follows: TGTGCCAGCAGAACCGGGACAGGGGGCTACGAGCAGTACTTC.

This rearrangement joins TRBV30 to TRBJ1-2; tentative D call: TRBD1 (5 bases). V lost 3 bases and J 8 bases, leaving 10 bases between the germline ends. Per germline, CDR1 GTSNPN and CDR2 SVGIG (reference sequence). The CDR3 is 11 residues long. CDR3 in amino acids: CAWRIGVGYTF. CDR3 DNA: TGTGCCTGGAGGATAGGGGTGGGCTACACCTTC.

This clone was counted a single time. J is TRBJ2-1 and V is TRBV20-1, with 13 bases aligning to TRBD2. The length of the CDR3 is 13 residues. V shed 3 bases and J 9 bases; nucleotides not matched to a gene: 2. Germline CDR1 is DFQATT and CDR2 is SNEGSKA (reference sequence). The CDR3 DNA reads TGCAGTGCTAGTACTAGCGGGAGGGTTGAGCAGTTCTTC. Translated: CSASTSGRVEQFF.

The rearrangement links TRBV29-1 to TRBJ1-2, with D possibly TRBD1 on 6 matching bases. The CDR3 runs 12 residues. Trimming stripped 5 bases from V and 4 bases from J, with 11 bases between. The germline gives CDR1 SQVTM, CDR2 ANQGSEA. The CDR3 bases are TGCAGCGTTCCCCTAGGGGGCTATGGCTACACCTTC. As protein: CSVPLGGYGYTF.

This chain joins TRBV2 and TRBJ1-1; a weak D match, TRBD1 (5 bases). Trimming pared 11 bases from V and 1 base from J, leaving 8 bases between. CDR3 length equals 11 residues. CDR1 is SNHLY, CDR2 FYNNEI, per germline. In DNA form, the CDR3 reads TGTGCCCTGACAGCGAACACTGAAGCTTTCTTT. It codes for CALTANTEAFF.

This clone was seen only once. This rearrangement joins TRBV7-2 to TRBJ2-7, with D perhaps TRBD2 (6 bases). The CDR3 has 14 amino acids. Trimming left V 1 base short and J 4 bases short, with 11 bases between. From germline, CDR1 is SGHTA and CDR2 FQGNSA. CDR3 nucleotides: TGTGCCAGCAGCTTAGGCGGGGATAAATACGAGCAGTACTTC. This encodes CASSLGGDKYEQYF.

V and J are TRBV11-2 and TRBJ2-5; possible D gene TRBD2, 6 bases. Trimming left V 5 bases short and J 0 bases short, with 10 bases between. The CDR3 totals 14 residues. Looked up from germline, CDR1 is SGHAT and CDR2 is FQNNGV. The chain's CDR3 is CASSPRDYQETQYF. DNA for the CDR3: TGTGCCAGCAGCCCCCGGGACTACCAAGAGACCCAGTACTTC.

This rearrangement joins TRBV28 to TRBJ1-3; a weak D match, TRBD1 (5 bases). This CDR3 has 16 amino acids. From germline, CDR1 is MDHEN and CDR2 SYDVKM. Trimming took 5 bases from V and 0 from J, leaving 14 bases between them. DNA of the CDR3: TGTGCCAGCAGTGCCCGGACACACCACTCTGGAAACACCATATATTTT. It yields the protein CASSARTHHSGNTIYF.

The table lists this clone with a count of one. This chain links TRBV28 with TRBJ2-7, with D tentatively TRBD2 (5 bases). V was pared by 5 bases and J by 5 bases, with 7 bases between. This CDR3 is 11 amino acids long. Germline V lookup: CDR1 MDHEN, CDR2 SYDVKM. The CDR3 is CASSRGNEQYF. CDR3 DNA: TGTGCCAGCAGTCGAGGGAACGAGCAGTACTTC.

The V gene is TRBV18, the J gene TRBJ1-1, with D possibly TRBD1 on 6 matching bases. This CDR3 contains 14 residues. Deletions cut 4 bases from V and 4 bases from J, with 13 bases between. Germline values: CDR1 KGHSH, CDR2 LQKENI. The CDR3 sequence is CASSQETGLTEAFF. DNA for the CDR3: TGTGCCAGCTCACAAGAAACAGGGCTCACTGAAGCTTTCTTT.

This clone was seen only a few times. The CDR3: CASSPYRDSGYTF. Written as DNA, the CDR3 is TGTGCCAGCAGCCCCTACAGGGATTCTGGCTACACCTTC. V and J are TRBV28 and TRBJ1-2; possible D gene TRBD1, 6 bases. V shed 6 bases and J shed 7 bases, with 15 bases lying between them. The length of the CDR3 is 13 residues. Germline V gene lookup returns CDR1 MDHEN and CDR2 SYDVKM.

The CDR3 DNA reads TGTGCCAGCAGTGAACCTAACAGGGGGTACCAAGAGACCCAGTACTTC. This gives the protein CASSEPNRGYQETQYF. The chain links TRBV6-1 to TRBJ2-5, with 8 bases identical to TRBD1. The CDR3 has 16 residues. After removal of 2 bases from V and 0 bases from J, the junction contained 5 bases not matched to a gene. Germline-derived CDR1 and CDR2 are MNHNS and SASEGT.

The rearrangement uses TRBV6-2 or TRBV6-3 and TRBJ2-2, with 10 bases that match TRBD2. Germline V gene lookup returns CDR1 MNHEY and CDR2 SVGEGT. The V and J ends lost 8 bases and 5 bases, in that order; junction bases with no gene match: 8. The CDR3 consists of 15 residues. This chain's CDR3 is CASGLAGVGTGELFF. CDR3 coding DNA: TGTGCCAGCGGCCTAGCGGGAGTAGGGACCGGGGAGCTGTTTTTT.

The CDR3 sequence is CASSGQTNQPQHF. The DNA of the CDR3 is TGTGCCAGCAGTGGACAAACCAATCAGCCCCAGCATTTT. This chain uses TRBV2 with TRBJ1-5; no definite D call. The CDR3 is made up of 13 amino acids. CDR1 SNHLY and CDR2 FYNNEI come from the germline V gene. V lost 4 bases and J lost 3, with 7 bases in between.

The chain has TRBV5-1 and TRBJ2-7; D is possibly TRBD1 (6 bases). CDR3 size: 14 residues. Deletions cut 4 bases from V and 0 bases from J, with 11 bases between. CDR1 and CDR2 (germline): SGHRS, YFSETQ. The CDR3 spells CASSLRQASYEQYF. The CDR3 DNA sequence: TGCGCCAGCAGCCTACGACAGGCCTCCTACGAGCAGTACTTC.

The chain couples TRBV7-8 to TRBJ2-1, with a possible D match to TRBD2 (6 bases). Trimming stripped 6 bases from V and 7 bases from J, with 25 bases between. The CDR3 has 17 residues. Germline V gives CDR1 SGHVS, CDR2 FQNEAQ. CDR3 protein: CASREPGTPNSANEQFF. The DNA for the CDR3 is TGTGCCAGCAGGGAGCCCGGGACTCCAAATTCGGCGAATGAGCAGTTCTTC.

The chain joins TRBV30 to TRBJ1-5; D gene uncertain. CDR1 is GTSNPN, CDR2 SVGIG, per germline (reference sequence). CDR3 size: 13 residues. V was shortened by 3 bases and J by 6 bases, with 12 bases between the two germline ends. CDR3 residues: CAWREGVGQPQHF. The CDR3 nucleotides read TGTGCCTGGAGGGAGGGAGTAGGTCAGCCCCAGCATTTT.